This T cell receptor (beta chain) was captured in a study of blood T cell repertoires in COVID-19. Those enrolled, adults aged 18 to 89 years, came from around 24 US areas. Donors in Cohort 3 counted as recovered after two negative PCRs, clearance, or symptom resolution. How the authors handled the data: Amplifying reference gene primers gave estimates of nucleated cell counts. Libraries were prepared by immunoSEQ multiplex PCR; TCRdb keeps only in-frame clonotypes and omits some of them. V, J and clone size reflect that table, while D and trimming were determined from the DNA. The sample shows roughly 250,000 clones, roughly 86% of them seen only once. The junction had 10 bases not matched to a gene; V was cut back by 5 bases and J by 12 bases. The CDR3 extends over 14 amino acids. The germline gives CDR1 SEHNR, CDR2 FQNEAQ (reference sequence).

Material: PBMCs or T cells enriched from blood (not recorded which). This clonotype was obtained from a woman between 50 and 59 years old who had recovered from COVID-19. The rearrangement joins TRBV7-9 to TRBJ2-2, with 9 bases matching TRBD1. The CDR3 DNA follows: TGTGCCAGCAGCCCTCTCACAGGGGGCGTGAAGCTGTTTTTT. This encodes CASSPLTGGVKLFF. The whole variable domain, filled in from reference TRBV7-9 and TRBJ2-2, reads DTGVSQNPRHKITKRGQNVTFRCDPISEHNRLYWYRQTLGQGPEFLTYFQNEAQLEKSRLLSDRFSAERPKGSFSTLEIQRTEQGDSAMYLCASSPLTGGVKLFFGEGSRLTVL.